This TCR beta chain was retrieved from a study of blood T cells in healthy people across ages. Together with a sample-barcoded 5' primer, a J-beta primer mix was included in a second PCR lasting about 6 to 12 cycles. TCRdb ran MiXCR on the 5' RACE reads and lists one entry per CDR3 protein. The sample comprises about 680,000 distinct CDR3 sequences, about half of which are singletons, and under 35% rests with the top ten. This clonotype is a singleton in its sample. One junction end does not reproduce the germline sequence, and a read error may be involved. CDR1 is DFQATT and CDR2 is SNEGSKA in the germline V gene (reference sequence). The CDR3 extends over 14 amino acids.

The sample comprised blood. The chain joins TRBV20-1 to TRBJ2-2; TRBD2 is a possible D gene (6 bases). This receptor was obtained from a woman in her fifties or sixties in good health. This chain's CDR3 is CSASLGGNIGELFF. CDR3 coding DNA: TGCAGTGCTAGTCTTGGGGGGAACATCGGGGAGCTGTTTTTT.